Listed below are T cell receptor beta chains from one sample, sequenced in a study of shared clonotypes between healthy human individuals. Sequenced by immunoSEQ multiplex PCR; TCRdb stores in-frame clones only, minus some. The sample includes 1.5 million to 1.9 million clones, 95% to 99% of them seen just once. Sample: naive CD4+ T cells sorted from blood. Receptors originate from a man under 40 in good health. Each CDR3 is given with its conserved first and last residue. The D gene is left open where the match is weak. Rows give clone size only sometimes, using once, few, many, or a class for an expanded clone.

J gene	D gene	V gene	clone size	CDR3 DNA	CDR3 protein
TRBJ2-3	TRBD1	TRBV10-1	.	TGCGCCAGCAGTTCGAGTGTGACAGGGGTCATGGGAGATACGCAGTATTTT	CASSSSVTGVMGDTQYF
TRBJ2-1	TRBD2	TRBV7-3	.	TGTGCCAGCAGCCTAGCGGGGACCTACAATGAGCAGTTCTTC	CASSLAGTYNEQFF
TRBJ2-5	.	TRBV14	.	TGTGCCAGCAGCTCACAGGGTTTCGGAGAGACCCAGTACTTC	CASSSQGFGETQYF
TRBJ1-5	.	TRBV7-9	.	TGTGCCAGCAGCTTAGCGGGAGGTTCCGGCAATCAGCCCCAGCATTTT	CASSLAGGSGNQPQHF
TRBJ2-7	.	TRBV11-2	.	TGTGCCAGCAGAGATGGACCCACCGGGGCCGAGCAGTACTTC	CASRDGPTGAEQYF
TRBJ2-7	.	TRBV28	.	TGTGCCAGCACTACTCACGCAGTGGAGCAGTACTTC	CASTTHAVEQYF
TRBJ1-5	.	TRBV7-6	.	TGTGCCAGCAGCTTAGGCTTTTGGAGTTATAGCAATCAGCCCCAGCATTTT	CASSLGFWSYSNQPQHF
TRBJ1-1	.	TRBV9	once	TGTGCCAGCAGCCTCCAGGGTTTTAGGGACACTGAAGCTTTCTTT	CASSLQGFRDTEAFF
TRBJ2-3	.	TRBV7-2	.	TGTGCCAGCAGCAGAGCTGTTGTACAAAATACGCAGTATTTT	CASSRAVVQNTQYF
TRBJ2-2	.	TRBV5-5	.	TGTGCCAGCAGCTTAGGCAGCCCTAACACCGGGGAGCTGTTTTTT	CASSLGSPNTGELFF
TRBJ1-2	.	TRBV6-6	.	TGTGCCAGCAGTTACCGCAGGAACTATGGCTACACCTTC	CASSYRRNYGYTF
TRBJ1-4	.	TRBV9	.	TGTGCCAGCAGCGTACAAACAGGAATTAATGAAAAACTGTTTTTT	CASSVQTGINEKLFF
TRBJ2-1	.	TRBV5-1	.	TGCGCCAGCAGCTCGGGACTCCTCAATGAGCAGTTCTTC	CASSSGLLNEQFF
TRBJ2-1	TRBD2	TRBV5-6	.	TGTGCCAGCAGCTTCCGGACTAGCGGAACCTACAATGAGCAGTTCTTC	CASSFRTSGTYNEQFF
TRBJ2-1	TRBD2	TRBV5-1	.	TGCGCCAGCAGCCCCGGACTAGCATATGAGCAGTTCTTC	CASSPGLAYEQFF
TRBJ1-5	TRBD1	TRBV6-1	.	TGTGCCAGCAGTGGACAGGGGAGCATACCACACAATCAGCCCCAGCATTTT	CASSGQGSIPHNQPQHF
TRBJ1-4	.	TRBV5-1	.	TGCGCCAGCAGTTTGGGGTTGGGAGAAAAACTGTTTTTT	CASSLGLGEKLFF
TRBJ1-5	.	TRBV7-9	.	TGTGCCAGCACCCGGAACCCGGATCAGCCCCAGCATTTT	CASTRNPDQPQHF
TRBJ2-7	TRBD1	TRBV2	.	TGTGCCAGCAGAGAGGGACAGGGGTTCGACGAGCAGTACTTC	CASREGQGFDEQYF
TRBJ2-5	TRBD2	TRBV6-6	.	TGTGCCAGCAGACGGACTAGCCAAGAGACCCAGTACTTC	CASRRTSQETQYF
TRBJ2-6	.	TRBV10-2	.	TGCGCCAGCAGTGCGAATGTCGGAGGCTCTGGGGCCAACGTCCTGACTTTC	CASSANVGGSGANVLTF
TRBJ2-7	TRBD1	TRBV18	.	TGTGCCAGCTCCCCCACATCGGGACAGCTCTCATACGAGCAGTACTTC	CASSPTSGQLSYEQYF
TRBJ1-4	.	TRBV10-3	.	TGTGCCATCAGTGAGAGGTCACCTAATGAAAAACTGTTTTTT	CAISERSPNEKLFF
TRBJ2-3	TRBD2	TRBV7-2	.	TGTGCCAGCAGCACCCAGTTTCTAGCGGCTAGCACAGATACGCAGTATTTT	CASSTQFLAASTDTQYF
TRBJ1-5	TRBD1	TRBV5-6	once	TGTGCCAGCAGCTCCGCAGGGGGGGGTCAGCCCCAGCATTTT	CASSSAGGGQPQHF
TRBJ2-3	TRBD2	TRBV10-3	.	TGTGCCATAACTAGCGGGAGCGCCACAGATACGCAGTATTTT	CAITSGSATDTQYF
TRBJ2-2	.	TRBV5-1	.	TGCGCCAGCAGCTTGGAACTCGCGAACACCGGGGAGCTGTTTTTT	CASSLELANTGELFF
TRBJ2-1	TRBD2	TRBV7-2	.	TGTGCCAGCAGCACCGGACTAGTCTACAATGAGCAGTTCTTC	CASSTGLVYNEQFF
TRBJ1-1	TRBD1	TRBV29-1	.	TGCAGCGTTGTTCTAAGGACAGGGAGGAGTGAAGCTTTCTTT	CSVVLRTGRSEAFF
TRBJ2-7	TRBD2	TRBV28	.	TGTGCCAGCAGAAGAGGACTAGCGGGAAGGGGTGGTGGCGAGCAGTACTTC	CASRRGLAGRGGGEQYF
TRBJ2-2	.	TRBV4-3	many	TGCGCCAGCAGCCAAGATTGGGCCGGGGAGCTGTTTTTT	CASSQDWAGELFF
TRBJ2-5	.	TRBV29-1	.	TGCAGCGCCGTCCAGGGCGGAGAGACCCAGTACTTC	CSAVQGGETQYF
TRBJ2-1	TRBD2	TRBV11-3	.	TGTGCCAGCAGCTTAGACCTAGCGGGTGGTTACAATGAGCAGTTCTTC	CASSLDLAGGYNEQFF
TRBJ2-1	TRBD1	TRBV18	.	TGTGCCAGCTCACCTCAGGGGGCCGGATACAATGAGCAGTTCTTC	CASSPQGAGYNEQFF
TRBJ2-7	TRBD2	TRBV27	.	TGTGCCAGCAGTTTAACCGGGACTAGCAACTACGAGCAGTACTTC	CASSLTGTSNYEQYF
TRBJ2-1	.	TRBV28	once	TGTGCCAGCAGTGGACCCTACAATGAGCAGTTCTTC	CASSGPYNEQFF
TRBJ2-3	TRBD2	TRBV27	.	TGTGCCAGCAGTGCCCGACTAGCGGGAGGCCCCTCGGATACGCAGTATTTT	CASSARLAGGPSDTQYF
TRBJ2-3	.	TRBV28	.	TGTGCCAGCAACCCCTTCCCCCAACTAGAGGCCCCCACAGATACGCAGTATTTT	CASNPFPQLEAPTDTQYF
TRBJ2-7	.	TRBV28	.	TGTGCCAGCAGTCACGACAGGTCTGTCTACGAGCAGTACTTC	CASSHDRSVYEQYF
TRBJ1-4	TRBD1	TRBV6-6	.	TGTGCCAGCAAAGACAGGGGTCATGAAAAACTGTTTTTT	CASKDRGHEKLFF
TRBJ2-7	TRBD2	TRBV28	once	TGTGCCAGCAGGTATAGCGGGAGTCACTACGAGCAGTACTTC	CASRYSGSHYEQYF